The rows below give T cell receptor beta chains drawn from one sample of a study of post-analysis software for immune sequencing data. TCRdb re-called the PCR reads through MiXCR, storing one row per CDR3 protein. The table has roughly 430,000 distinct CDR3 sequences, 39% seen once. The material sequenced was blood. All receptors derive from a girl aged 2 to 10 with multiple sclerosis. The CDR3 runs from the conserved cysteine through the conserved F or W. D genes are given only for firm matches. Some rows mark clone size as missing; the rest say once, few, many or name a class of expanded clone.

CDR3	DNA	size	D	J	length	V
CASSLAWGTGGYEQYF	TGCGCCAGCAGCTTGGCCTGGGGGACAGGAGGCTACGAGCAGTACTTC	-	TRBD1	TRBJ2-7	16	TRBV5-1
CSVEDRQGSTYEQYF	TGCAGCGTTGAAGATCGGCAGGGGTCCACCTACGAGCAGTACTTC	-	-	TRBJ2-7	15	TRBV29-1
CSARTPQETQYF	TGCAGTGCTAGAACCCCTCAAGAGACCCAGTACTTC	-	-	TRBJ2-5	12	TRBV20-1
CASSGYGLAGGDTQYF	TGCGCCAGCAGCGGATATGGACTAGCGGGGGGAGATACGCAGTATTTT	once	TRBD2	TRBJ2-3	16	TRBV5-1
CASSQGDNTEAFF	TGTGCCAGCAGCCAAGGCGACAACACTGAAGCTTTCTTT	few	-	TRBJ1-1	13	TRBV3-1
CASSFGGEGYNEQFF	TGTGCCAGCAGTTTCGGAGGGGAGGGGTACAATGAGCAGTTCTTC	-	TRBD2	TRBJ2-1	15	TRBV28
CASKTGLPLGETQYF	TGTGCCAGCAAGACGGGACTCCCCCTCGGAGAGACCCAGTACTTC	-	-	TRBJ2-5	15	TRBV28
CASSSSSRSSYNEQFF	TGTGCCAGCAGTTCGTCTAGCCGAAGCTCCTACAATGAGCAGTTCTTC	-	-	TRBJ2-1	16	TRBV12-3/TRBV12-4
CAIRGSGVSYEQYF	TGTGCCATCAGGGGTAGCGGGGTCTCCTACGAGCAGTACTTC	few	TRBD2	TRBJ2-7	14	TRBV10-3
CASSLDGSGGAGELFF	TGCGCCAGCAGCTTGGATGGGTCAGGGGGCGCCGGGGAGCTGTTTTTT	-	TRBD1	TRBJ2-2	16	TRBV5-1
CASSLPASGVLNEQFF	TGTGCCAGCAGTCTGCCCGCTAGCGGGGTTTTGAATGAGCAGTTCTTC	few	TRBD2	TRBJ2-1	16	TRBV27
CATSRRETGEDEQYF	TGTGCCACCAGCAGACGAGAGACAGGGGAGGACGAGCAGTACTTC	-	TRBD1	TRBJ2-7	15	TRBV15
CSVDVGQLNTEAFF	TGCAGCGTTGATGTGGGACAGTTGAACACTGAAGCTTTCTTT	-	TRBD1	TRBJ1-1	14	TRBV29-1
CASSSEGLQFF	TGTGCCAGCAGCTCTGAGGGACTCCAGTTCTTC	-	-	TRBJ2-1	11	TRBV7-9
CAIAQGHYGYTF	TGTGCCATCGCCCAGGGGCACTATGGCTACACCTTC	few	-	TRBJ1-2	12	TRBV12-3/TRBV12-4
CASSSQFDRNTEAFF	TGCGCCAGCAGCTCTCAATTTGACAGGAACACTGAAGCTTTCTTT	-	-	TRBJ1-1	15	TRBV5-1
CASSPGPWEPQHF	TGTGCCAGCAGTCCAGGGCCATGGGAGCCCCAGCATTTT	-	-	TRBJ1-5	13	TRBV25-1
CATSRDRPAGGRADTQYF	TGTGCCACCAGCAGAGATCGGCCAGCGGGGGGTAGGGCAGATACGCAGTATTTT	few	TRBD2	TRBJ2-3	18	TRBV15
CASSPKPKGLANVVKPTDTQYF	TGCGCCAGCAGCCCAAAGCCCAAAGGACTAGCGAACGTAGTTAAGCCCACAGATACGCAGTATTTT	-	TRBD2	TRBJ2-3	22	TRBV5-1
CASSLGFTGADEQYF	TGCGCCAGCAGCTTGGGATTCACAGGGGCGGACGAGCAGTACTTC	-	TRBD1	TRBJ2-7	15	TRBV5-1
CASSLEPQGGNYGYTF	TGCGCCAGCAGCTTGGAGCCGCAGGGGGGTAACTATGGCTACACCTTC	-	TRBD1	TRBJ1-2	16	TRBV5-1
CAISDPGLHNEQFF	TGTGCCATCAGTGACCCGGGACTTCACAATGAGCAGTTCTTC	-	-	TRBJ2-1	14	TRBV10-3
CSAQSRLAGGSSYEQYF	TGCAGTGCTCAATCTCGACTAGCGGGGGGGAGCTCCTACGAGCAGTACTTC	many	TRBD2	TRBJ2-7	17	TRBV20-1
CASSQEPGVTGNEQFF	TGTGCCAGCAGCCAAGAGCCAGGGGTGACGGGCAATGAGCAGTTCTTC	-	-	TRBJ2-1	16	TRBV4-2
CATGVTDTQYF	TGTGCCACCGGGGTCACAGATACGCAGTATTTT	-	-	TRBJ2-3	11	TRBV7-2
CASSLQLTGATQETQYF	TGCGCCAGCAGCTTGCAACTCACAGGGGCTACTCAAGAGACCCAGTACTTC	-	TRBD1	TRBJ2-5	17	TRBV5-1
CSVEAESTAKDGYTF	TGCAGCGTTGAAGCCGAGTCCACAGCGAAGGATGGCTACACCTTC	few	-	TRBJ1-2	15	TRBV29-1
CASSLAGTGGADTQYF	TGCGCCAGCAGCTTGGCCGGGACAGGTGGCGCAGATACGCAGTATTTT	-	TRBD1	TRBJ2-3	16	TRBV5-1
CASSYWQVYYGYTF	TGTGCCAGCAGTTACTGGCAGGTCTACTATGGCTACACCTTC	-	-	TRBJ1-2	14	TRBV6-5
CASSADGRSNQPQHF	TGTGCCAGCAGCGCCGACGGCAGAAGTAATCAGCCCCAGCATTTT	-	-	TRBJ1-5	15	TRBV9
CASHFGQGAYGYTF	TGTGCCAGTCATTTTGGACAGGGGGCTTATGGCTACACCTTC	-	TRBD1	TRBJ1-2	14	TRBV7-9
CASSTTRLQETQYF	TGTGCCAGTAGTACAACCCGACTCCAAGAGACCCAGTACTTC	-	-	TRBJ2-5	14	TRBV19
CASSLTGGPTDTQYF	TGTGCCAGCAGTTTAACCGGGGGACCCACAGATACGCAGTATTTT	few	-	TRBJ2-3	15	TRBV27
CASTPSETQYF	TGTGCCAGCACCCCATCGGAGACCCAGTACTTC	-	-	TRBJ2-5	11	TRBV12-3/TRBV12-4
CASSPNSGGIRAFF	TGTGCCAGCAGCCCAAACAGTGGGGGTATTCGGGCTTTCTTT	-	-	TRBJ1-1	14	TRBV7-2
CASSLGGVEGHEQYF	TGTGCCAGCAGCTTAGGTGGAGTGGAAGGGCACGAGCAGTACTTC	-	-	TRBJ2-7	15	TRBV7-6
CSAVPGGPETQYF	TGCAGTGCTGTCCCGGGGGGGCCGGAGACCCAGTACTTC	-	TRBD2	TRBJ2-5	13	TRBV20-1
CASSYGRFPDTQYF	TGTGCCAGCAGTTACGGACGGTTTCCAGATACGCAGTATTTT	-	-	TRBJ2-3	14	TRBV6-2/TRBV6-3
CSAREQGTDTQFF	TGCAGTGCTAGAGAACAGGGCACAGATACGCAGTTCTTC	-	-	TRBJ2-1	13	TRBV20-1
CASNLAGGNNEQFF	TGTGCCAGCAACTTAGCGGGAGGAAACAATGAGCAGTTCTTC	many	TRBD2	TRBJ2-1	14	TRBV7-9
CSARDPGGEDYGYTF	TGCAGTGCTAGAGATCCCGGGGGCGAAGACTATGGCTACACCTTC	-	-	TRBJ1-2	15	TRBV20-1
CASSLDPGYEQYF	TGTGCCAGCAGCTTAGACCCAGGATACGAGCAGTACTTC	few	-	TRBJ2-7	13	TRBV7-2
CASSVMWGDNNEQFF	TGTGCCAGCAGCGTCATGTGGGGGGATAACAATGAGCAGTTCTTC	-	-	TRBJ2-1	15	TRBV7-2